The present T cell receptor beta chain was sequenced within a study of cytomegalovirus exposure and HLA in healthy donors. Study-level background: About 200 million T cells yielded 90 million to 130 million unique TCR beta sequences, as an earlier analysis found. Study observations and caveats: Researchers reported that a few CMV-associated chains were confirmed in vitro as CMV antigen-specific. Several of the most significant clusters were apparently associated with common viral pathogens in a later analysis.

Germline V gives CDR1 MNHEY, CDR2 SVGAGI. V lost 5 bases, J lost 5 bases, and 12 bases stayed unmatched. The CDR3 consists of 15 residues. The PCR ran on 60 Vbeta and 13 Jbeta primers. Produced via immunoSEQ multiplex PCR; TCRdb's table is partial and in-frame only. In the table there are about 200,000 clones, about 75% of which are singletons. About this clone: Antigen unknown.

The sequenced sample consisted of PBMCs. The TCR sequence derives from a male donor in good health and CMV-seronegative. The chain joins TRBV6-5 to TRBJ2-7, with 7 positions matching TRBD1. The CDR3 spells CASSHLQQGSHEQYF. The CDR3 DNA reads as TGTGCCAGCAGTCATTTACAACAGGGGTCCCACGAGCAGTACTTC.